The 32 T cell receptor beta chains reported below all come from one sample, sequenced in a study of OX40 agonist ivuxolimab in advanced cancers. The assay was immunoSEQ multiplex PCR, and TCRdb's table has in-frame clones only and misses some. Among 100,000 to 120,000 clones, about nine tenths were seen once, and the ten largest hold 0.27%. This specimen was CD4+ or CD8+ T cells sorted from blood, taken in a trial of the OX40 agonist ivuxolimab. The receptors stem from an adult with an advanced solid tumor such as melanoma, head and neck, liver or kidney cancer.

The rearrangement links TRBV29-1 to TRBJ1-2; D remains unclear. CDR3 size: 13 residues. V was trimmed by 4 bases and J by 2 bases, leaving 11 bases between them. Per germline, CDR1 SQVTM and CDR2 ANQGSEA. Written as DNA, the CDR3 is TGCAGCGTTGGTGAGGGCATGAACTATGGCTACACCTTC. Translating it yields CSVGEGMNYGYTF.

This rearrangement joins TRBV2 to TRBJ1-5; D gene uncertain. V dropped 6 bases and J dropped 7 bases, with 16 bases sitting between them. This CDR3 has 14 residues. Germline V gives CDR1 SNHLY, CDR2 FYNNEI. This CDR3 reads CASRTMGSTQPQHF. CDR3 nucleotides: TGTGCCAGCAGGACTATGGGGAGTACCCAGCCCCAGCATTTT.

The chain combines TRBV18 with TRBJ2-5; 7 bases match TRBD1. V lost 2 bases and J lost 5; bases outside the gene matches: 20. The CDR3 spans 19 residues. The germline gives CDR1 KGHSH, CDR2 LQKENI. The CDR3 region has the DNA TGTGCCAGCTCACCAACCGGGACAGCTTACCTCTCGTCAGGGGAGACCCAGTACTTC. This encodes CASSPTGTAYLSSGETQYF.

The chain combines TRBV19 with TRBJ2-6; D is unresolved. Germline V CDR1 and CDR2: LNHDA, SQIVND (reference sequence). The CDR3 sequence is 12 residues long. Trimming took off 5 bases at V and 11 bases at J, with 10 bases between the two ends. CDR3 sequence reads: CASSVRSDVLTF. The DNA of the CDR3 is TGTGCCAGTAGTGTCCGATCCGACGTCCTGACTTTC.

The V and J genes are TRBV19 and TRBJ1-5; possible D gene TRBD1, 6 bases. The CDR3 length is 18 residues. Germline CDR1 reads LNHDA; CDR2 reads SQIVND (reference sequence). The V end was cut by 0 bases, the J end by 1 base, with 16 bases between. The CDR3 spells CASSIDPLRGASNQPQHF. The CDR3 DNA reads as TGTGCCAGTAGTATAGATCCCCTCCGGGGGGCCAGCAATCAGCCCCAGCATTTT.

This clone was counted a few times. The chain combines TRBV7-2 with TRBJ2-3; no clear D. The CDR3 totals 15 residues. V shed 5 bases and J shed 5 bases, with 17 bases lying between them. Germline V gene sequence: CDR1 SGHTA, CDR2 FQGNSA. The CDR3 DNA reads as TGTGCCAGCAGCACCAACGGGCCCCCCGGAGATACGCAGTATTTT. This gives the protein CASSTNGPPGDTQYF.

This chain connects TRBV18 to TRBJ2-1; possibly TRBD2 for D (5 bases). Per germline, CDR1 KGHSH and CDR2 LQKENI. Trimming pared 0 bases from V and 0 bases from J, leaving 12 bases between. This CDR3 is 17 amino acids long. The CDR3 spells CASSPPRVPSSYNEQFF. Here the CDR3 DNA reads TGTGCCAGCTCACCACCGCGGGTCCCCAGCTCCTACAATGAGCAGTTCTTC.

V and J are TRBV2 and TRBJ1-5; no firm D call. The germline CDR1 and CDR2 sequences are SNHLY and FYNNEI. This CDR3 is built from 13 residues. The ends were cut back, 5 bases at V and 2 bases at J, with 7 bases in the middle. As DNA, the CDR3 is TGTGCCAGCAGTTCCAAGGGCAATCAGCCCCAGCATTTT. Protein: CASSSKGNQPQHF.

The V and J genes are TRBV18 and TRBJ1-2, with 8 positions matching TRBD1. Germline CDR1 is KGHSH and CDR2 is LQKENI. V shed 3 bases and J 8 bases; nucleotides not matched to a gene: 5. CDR3 length: 13 residues. CDR3 region: CASSPDRGVGYTF. The CDR3 nucleotides are TGTGCCAGCTCACCCGACAGGGGTGTCGGCTACACCTTC.

This clone was recorded once. The J gene is TRBJ1-4, the V gene TRBV6-1; D is unresolved. CDR3 size: 13 residues. Germline lookup yields CDR1 MNHNS and CDR2 SASEGT. V was trimmed by 3 bases and J by 1 base, leaving 3 bases between them. Here the CDR3 reads CASSDITNEKLFF. The CDR3 DNA reads as TGTGCCAGCAGTGATATAACTAATGAAAAACTGTTTTTT.

This clone appeared a single time. The CDR3 nucleotides are TGTGCCAGCAGCCCACCGACAGGAGAGAACACTGAAGCTTTCTTT. Amino acids: CASSPPTGENTEAFF. The chain combines TRBV5-5 with TRBJ1-1; possibly TRBD1 for D (6 bases). V dropped 4 bases and J dropped 1 base, with 14 bases sitting between them. The CDR3 has 15 residues. From germline, CDR1 is SGHKS and CDR2 YYEKEE (reference sequence).

The chain employs TRBV2 and TRBJ2-1; no clear D. Germline CDR1 is SNHLY and CDR2 is FYNNEI. CDR3 length equals 12 residues. With 7 bases removed from V and 9 bases from J, the gap between germline ends came to 13 bases. The CDR3, as DNA: TGTGCCAGCATGGCCGTTCTCGGTGAGCAGTTCTTC. The encoded protein is CASMAVLGEQFF.

The chain has TRBV4-3 and TRBJ1-4; D is uncertain. This CDR3 is 15 amino acids long. V lost 4 bases to trimming and J lost 2 bases, with 11 bases between them. Per germline, CDR1 LGHNA and CDR2 YSLEER. The CDR3 DNA reads TGCGCCAGCAGCCGGAGCCCGGGGACTAATGAAAAACTGTTTTTT. Amino acids: CASSRSPGTNEKLFF.

The V and J genes are TRBV6-4 and TRBJ1-1, with D possibly matching TRBD1 (5 bases). The CDR3 covers 16 residues. V was pared by 5 bases and J by 5 bases, with 21 bases between. Per germline, CDR1 MRHNA and CDR2 SNTAGT. CDR3 amino acids: CASSPSPSGGRTEAFF. The CDR3 bases are TGTGCCAGCAGTCCGTCCCCCTCGGGGGGAAGAACTGAAGCTTTCTTT.

This chain connects TRBV6-1 to TRBJ2-7; weak D call: TRBD1 (6 bases). This CDR3 comprises 13 residues. The V and J ends lost 8 bases and 3 bases respectively, with 14 bases between them. CDR1 and CDR2 from the germline V gene are MNHNS and SASEGT. The CDR3 nucleotides are TGTGCCAGCTCCCAAAACAGGGACTACGAGCAGTACTTC. It yields the protein CASSQNRDYEQYF.

The chain is built from TRBV6-6 and TRBJ2-5; D possibly corresponds to TRBD2 (5 bases). Trimming removed 6 bases at V and 2 bases at J, with 19 bases between. The CDR3 totals 16 residues. CDR1 MNHNY and CDR2 SVGAGI come from the germline V gene (reference sequence). The CDR3 nucleotides read TGTGCCAGCAGATCCTCTCGGGAAGGTTTACAAGAGACCCAGTACTTC. Protein: CASRSSREGLQETQYF.

The chain carries TRBV28 and TRBJ1-3; D is possibly TRBD1 (6 bases). Trimming pared 8 bases from V and 1 base from J, leaving 9 bases between. This CDR3 region has 13 residues. Germline V CDR1 and CDR2: MDHEN, SYDVKM. The CDR3 bases are TGTGCCAGCCTCAGGGGTTCTGGAAACACCATATATTTT. Protein product: CASLRGSGNTIYF.

The genes are TRBV27 and TRBJ2-1; D is uncertain. CDR3 length equals 14 residues. Germline CDR1 is MNHEY and CDR2 is SMNVEV (reference sequence). V was clipped by 2 bases and J by 2 bases, with 7 bases between them. The CDR3, as DNA: TGTGCCAGCAGTTTAGGGTTCCCCTACAATGAGCAGTTCTTC. The encoded protein is CASSLGFPYNEQFF.

The chain joins TRBV4-3 to TRBJ1-6; D remains ambiguous. V lost 5 bases and J lost 10, with 12 bases in between. The CDR3 consists of 13 residues. CDR1 LGHNA and CDR2 YSLEER come from the germline V gene. CDR3 DNA sequence: TGCGCCAGCAGCTTTACCGTCTACTCACCCCTCCACTTT. Encoded protein: CASSFTVYSPLHF.

The chain couples TRBV2 to TRBJ1-2; D is undetermined. The CDR3 has 12 amino acids. V lost 4 bases and J lost 6, with 9 bases in between. Germline V CDR1 and CDR2: SNHLY, FYNNEI. DNA of the CDR3: TGTGCCAGCAGTGGTAACGGGCATGGCTACACCTTC. Translation gives CASSGNGHGYTF.

Concerning this clone: A read error may produce the germline difference seen at one junction end. V gene TRBV5-1 combines with J gene TRBJ1-1; a possible D gene is TRBD1 (5 bases). CDR3 length: 13 residues. Germline V CDR1 and CDR2: SGHRS, YFSETQ. CDR3 nucleotide sequence: TGCGCCAGCAGCGTTGGGGACGGCCAGAAGCTTGGCTTT. Residues: CASSVGDGQKLGF.

The chain is built from TRBV5-4 and TRBJ2-3; 10 nucleotides match TRBD2. Germline assignment: CDR1 SGHNT and CDR2 YYREEE (reference sequence). V trimming: 1 base; J trimming: 2 bases; junction bases outside the gene matches: 4. The CDR3 is made up of 16 amino acids. DNA of the CDR3: TGTGCCAGCAGCTTGCCTAGCGGGAGAATCACAGATACGCAGTATTTT. Translation: CASSLPSGRITDTQYF.

The V call is TRBV11-1, the J call TRBJ2-3; TRBD2 might be the D (5 bases). CDR1 SGHAT and CDR2 FQDESV come from the germline V gene (reference sequence). V lost 2 bases to trimming and J lost 4 bases, with 7 bases between them. The CDR3 length is 13 residues. DNA for the CDR3: TGTGCCAGCAGCTTACAGAGGGCAGATACGCAGTATTTT. It is translated as CASSLQRADTQYF.

The V gene is TRBV7-2, the J gene TRBJ2-3; 9 bases match TRBD2. With V trimmed by 0 bases and J by 2 bases, 6 bases remained unmatched. From germline, CDR1 is SGHTA and CDR2 FQGNSA. CDR3 size: 17 residues. DNA for the CDR3: TGTGCCAGCAGCTTAGCGGGGGGGACTAGCCCCACAGATACGCAGTATTTT. It is translated as CASSLAGGTSPTDTQYF.

The chain joins TRBV5-1 to TRBJ1-3, with D possibly matching TRBD1 (6 bases). Germline V lookup: CDR1 SGHRS, CDR2 YFSETQ. CDR3 length: 15 residues. Trimming stripped 4 bases from V and 0 bases from J, with 11 bases between. CDR3 sequence: CASSGGPSSGNTIYF. The DNA for the CDR3 is TGCGCCAGCAGCGGGGGGCCCAGCTCTGGAAACACCATATATTTT.

The V and J genes are TRBV19 and TRBJ1-3; D unresolved. Deletions cut 4 bases from V and 10 bases from J, with 8 bases between. Germline assignment: CDR1 LNHDA and CDR2 SQIVND (reference sequence). The CDR3 spans 11 residues. CDR3 in amino acids: CASSNRGTIYF. The CDR3 DNA reads as TGTGCCAGTAGTAACCGCGGGACCATATATTTT.

The chain couples TRBV9 to TRBJ1-4; D call uncertain. V gave up 4 bases and J gave up 2 bases, with 15 bases separating them. Germline V gene lookup returns CDR1 SGDLS and CDR2 YYNGEE. This CDR3 is built from 16 residues. The CDR3 bases are TGTGCCAGCAGCCCAGACAATATATTGACTAATGAAAAACTGTTTTTT. It translates to CASSPDNILTNEKLFF. The full variable domain, with the rest looked up from reference TRBV9 and TRBJ1-4, is DSGVTQTPKHLITATGQRVTLRCSPRSGDLSVYWYQQSLDQGLQFLIQYYNGEERAKGNILERFSAQQFPDLHSELNLSSLELGDSALYFCASSPDNILTNEKLFFGSGTQLSVL.

The chain recombines TRBV10-2 with TRBJ2-1, with 11 bases identical to TRBD2. CDR3 length: 15 amino acids. V shed 6 bases and J 2 bases; nucleotides not matched to a gene: 3. Germline assignment: CDR1 WSHSY and CDR2 SAAADI. This CDR3 is CASRSSGRPYNEQFF. Written as DNA, the CDR3 is TGCGCCAGCAGGTCTAGCGGGAGGCCCTACAATGAGCAGTTCTTC.

The chain couples TRBV10-3 to TRBJ1-5, with no clear D. The CDR3 consists of 13 residues. V dropped 7 bases and J dropped 3 bases, with 10 bases sitting between them. CDR1 ENHRY and CDR2 SYGVKD come from the germline V gene. The CDR3 bases are TGTGCCATCACCCCGGCGGACAATCAGCCCCAGCATTTT. Its protein is CAITPADNQPQHF.

The V gene is TRBV5-1, the J gene TRBJ2-2, with 7 bases identical to TRBD1. The CDR3 has 14 residues. CDR1 and CDR2 from the germline V gene are SGHRS and YFSETQ. The J segment lost 5 bases and the V segment lost 2 bases, leaving 3 bases of the junction unmatched. The CDR3: CASSLAGGTGELFF. The CDR3 DNA reads as TGCGCCAGCAGCTTAGCAGGGGGTACCGGGGAGCTGTTTTTT.

The chain joins TRBV4-2 to TRBJ2-7, with 9 positions matching TRBD1. Trimming cost V 4 bases and J 2 bases; bases outside gene matches: 6. Germline lookup yields CDR1 LGHNA and CDR2 YNFKEQ. The CDR3 length is 15 residues. CDR3 region: CASSPPGQGTYEQYF. Here the CDR3 DNA reads TGTGCCAGCAGCCCTCCGGGACAGGGTACCTACGAGCAGTACTTC.

The rearrangement joins TRBV5-4 to TRBJ2-1; TRBD2 might be the D (6 bases). Germline loops: CDR1 SGHNT, CDR2 YYREEE (reference sequence). Trimming stripped 5 bases from V and 2 bases from J, with 17 bases between. The CDR3 is made up of 16 amino acids. The CDR3 region is CASSLGVGSTYNEQFF. CDR3 bases: TGTGCCAGCAGTTTAGGAGTCGGGAGCACCTACAATGAGCAGTTCTTC.